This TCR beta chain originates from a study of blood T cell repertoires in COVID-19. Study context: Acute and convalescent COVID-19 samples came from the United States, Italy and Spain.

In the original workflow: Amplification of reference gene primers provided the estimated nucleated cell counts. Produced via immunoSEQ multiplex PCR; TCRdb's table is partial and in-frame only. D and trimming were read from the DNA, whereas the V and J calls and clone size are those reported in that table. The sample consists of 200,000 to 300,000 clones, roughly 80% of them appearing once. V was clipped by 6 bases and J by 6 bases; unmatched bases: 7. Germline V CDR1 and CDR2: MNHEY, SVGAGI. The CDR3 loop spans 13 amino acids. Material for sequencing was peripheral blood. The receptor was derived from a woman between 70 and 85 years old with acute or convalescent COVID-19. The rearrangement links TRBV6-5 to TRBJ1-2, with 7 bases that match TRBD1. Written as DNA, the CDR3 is TGTGCCAGCAGCTTGACAGGGTTCAATGGCTACACCTTC. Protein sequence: CASSLTGFNGYTF.